The entry below describes one TCR beta chain. This record belongs to a study of shared T cell receptors in the human thymus. The data were produced by immunoSEQ multiplex PCR, yet TCRdb's version contains in-frame clones alone and is incomplete. The sample lists some 760,000 clones; 70% to 90% were seen once. Unmatched junction bases numbered 7, after V lost 5 bases and J lost 7 bases. Germline V CDR1 and CDR2: SNHLY, FYNNEI. The CDR3 sequence is 15 residues long. These records were also assigned to another study, of human thymus T cells. That paper states: Thymic repertoires of unrelated individuals were reported in related research to overlap highly.

The receptor was derived from a girl under three years old with a congenital heart defect. The sequenced sample was thymocytes. The J gene is TRBJ1-5, the V gene TRBV2; 11 bases are shared with TRBD1. CDR3 DNA sequence: TGTGCCAGCAGTTCCGGGACAGGGGGTAACCAGCCCCAGCATTTT. As protein: CASSSGTGGNQPQHF.